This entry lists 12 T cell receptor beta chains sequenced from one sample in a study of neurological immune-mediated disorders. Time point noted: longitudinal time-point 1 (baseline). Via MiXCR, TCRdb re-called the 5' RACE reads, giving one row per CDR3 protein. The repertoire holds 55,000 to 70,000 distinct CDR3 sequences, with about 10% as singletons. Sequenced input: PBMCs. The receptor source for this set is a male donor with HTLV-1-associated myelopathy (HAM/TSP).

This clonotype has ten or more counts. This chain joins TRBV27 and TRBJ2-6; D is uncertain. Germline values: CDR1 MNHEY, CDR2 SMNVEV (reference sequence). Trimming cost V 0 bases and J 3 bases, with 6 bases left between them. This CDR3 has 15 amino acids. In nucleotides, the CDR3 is TGTGCCAGCAGTTTATCCCTTTTTGGGGCCAACGTCCTGACTTTC. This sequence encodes CASSLSLFGANVLTF.

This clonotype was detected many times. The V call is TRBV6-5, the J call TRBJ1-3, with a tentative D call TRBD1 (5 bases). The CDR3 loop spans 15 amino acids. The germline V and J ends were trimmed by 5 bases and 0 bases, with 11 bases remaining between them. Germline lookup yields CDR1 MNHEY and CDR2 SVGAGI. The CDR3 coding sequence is TGTGCCAGCAGTCACAGGTCTCACTCTGGAAACACCATATATTTT. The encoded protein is CASSHRSHSGNTIYF.

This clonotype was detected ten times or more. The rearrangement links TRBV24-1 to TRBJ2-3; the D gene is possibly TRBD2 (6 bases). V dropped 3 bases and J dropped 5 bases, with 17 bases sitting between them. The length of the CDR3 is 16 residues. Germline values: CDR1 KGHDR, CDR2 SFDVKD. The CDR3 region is CATSDPLALGGDTQYF. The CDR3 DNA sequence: TGTGCCACCAGTGATCCCCTTGCCTTGGGAGGAGATACGCAGTATTTT.

Here the CDR3 reads CASSLGPCEQFF. The CDR3 bases are TGTGCCAGCAGCTTAGGTCCTTGTGAGCAGTTCTTC. The chain is built from TRBV7-6 and TRBJ2-1; D call uncertain. Germline V CDR1 and CDR2: SGHVS, FNYEAQ. CDR3 length: 12 amino acids. V was shortened by 1 base and J by 9 bases, with 7 bases between the two germline ends.

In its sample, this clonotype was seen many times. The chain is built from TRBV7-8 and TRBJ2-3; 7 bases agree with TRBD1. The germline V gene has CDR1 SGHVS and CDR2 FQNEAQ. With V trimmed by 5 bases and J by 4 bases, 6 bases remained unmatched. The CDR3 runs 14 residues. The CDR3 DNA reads TGTGCCAGCAGCCCAGACAGGGATCCAGATACGCAGTATTTT. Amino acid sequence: CASSPDRDPDTQYF.

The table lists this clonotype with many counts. The CDR3 bases are TGTGCCAGCAGCTTGGTGGTTAGCGAAACATACAATGAGCAGTTCTTC. The encoded protein is CASSLVVSETYNEQFF. The chain joins TRBV11-3 to TRBJ2-1, with TRBD2 as a possible D gene (5 bases). CDR1 is SGHNT, CDR2 YENEEA, per germline. The CDR3 is 16 amino acids. Trimming left V 3 bases short and J 4 bases short, with 16 bases between. Full variable domain (rest looked up from reference TRBV11-3 and TRBJ2-1): EAGVVQSPRYKIIEKKQPVAFWCNPISGHNTLYWYLQNLGQGPELLIRYENEEAVDDSQLPKDRFSAERLKGVDSTLKIQPAELGDSAVYLCASSLVVSETYNEQFFGPGTRLTVL.

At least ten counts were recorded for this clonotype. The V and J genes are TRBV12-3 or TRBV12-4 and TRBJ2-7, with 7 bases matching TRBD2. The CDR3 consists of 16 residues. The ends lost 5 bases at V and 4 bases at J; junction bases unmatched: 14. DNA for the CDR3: TGTGCCAGCAGTCCCCCCCGTCGCGGGGGACGTTACGAGCAGTACTTC. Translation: CASSPPRRGGRYEQYF.

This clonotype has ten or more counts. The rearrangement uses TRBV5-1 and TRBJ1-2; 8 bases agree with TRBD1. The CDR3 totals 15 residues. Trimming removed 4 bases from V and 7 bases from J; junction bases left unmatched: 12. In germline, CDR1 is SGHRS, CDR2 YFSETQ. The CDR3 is CASSRQGQVDSGYTF. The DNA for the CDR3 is TGCGCCAGCAGCAGACAGGGACAGGTCGACTCTGGCTACACCTTC.

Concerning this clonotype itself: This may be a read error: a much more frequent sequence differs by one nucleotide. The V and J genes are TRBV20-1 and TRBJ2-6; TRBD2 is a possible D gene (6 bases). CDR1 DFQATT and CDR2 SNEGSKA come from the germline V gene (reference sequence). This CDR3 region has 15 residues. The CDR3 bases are TGCAGTGCTGTCACGCGGGAACCTGGGGACAACGTCCTGACTTTC. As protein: CSAVTREPGDNVLTF.

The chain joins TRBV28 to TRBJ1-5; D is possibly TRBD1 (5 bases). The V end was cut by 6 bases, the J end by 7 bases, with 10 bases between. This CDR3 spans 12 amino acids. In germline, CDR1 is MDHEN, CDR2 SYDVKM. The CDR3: CASSVEGQPQHF. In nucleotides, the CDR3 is TGTGCCAGCAGCGTCGAGGGGCAGCCCCAGCATTTT.

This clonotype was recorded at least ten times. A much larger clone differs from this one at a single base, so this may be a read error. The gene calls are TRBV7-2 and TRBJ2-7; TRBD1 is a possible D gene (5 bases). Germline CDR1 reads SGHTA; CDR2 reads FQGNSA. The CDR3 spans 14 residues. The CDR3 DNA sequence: TGTGCCAACAGCTTAGGTCAGGGTCTGTACGAGCAGTACTTC. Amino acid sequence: CANSLGQGLYEQYF. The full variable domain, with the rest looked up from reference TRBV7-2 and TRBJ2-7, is GAGVSQSPSNKVTEKGKDVELRCDPISGHTALYWYRQSLGQGLEFLIYFQGNSAPDKSGLPSDRFSAERTGGSVSTLTIQRTQQEDSAVYLCANSLGQGLYEQYFGPGTRLTVT.

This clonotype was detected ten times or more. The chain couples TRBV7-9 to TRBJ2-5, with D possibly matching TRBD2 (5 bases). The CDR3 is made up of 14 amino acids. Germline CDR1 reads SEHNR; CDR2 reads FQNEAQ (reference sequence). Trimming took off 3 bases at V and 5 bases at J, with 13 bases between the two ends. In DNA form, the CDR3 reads TGTGCCAGCAGCTTGGGTTTACGCGGGGAGACCCAGTACTTC. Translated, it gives CASSLGLRGETQYF.